The text below deals with one TCR beta chain. This CDR3 contains 15 residues. V shed 1 base and J 7 bases; nucleotides not matched to a gene: 6. Germline CDR1 reads LGHNA; CDR2 reads YSLEER. These data are taken from a study of blood T cell repertoires in COVID-19. In the study overall: The United States, Italy and Spain supplied acute and convalescent COVID-19 samples. T cells, B-cell-depleted T cells, or PBMCs provided the cDNA or gDNA that served as material.

In the original workflow: Estimates of nucleated cell counts were drawn from the amplification of reference gene primers. The protocol was immunoSEQ multiplex PCR, while the TCRdb copy is restricted to in-frame clones and leaves out a portion. V, J and clone size are those of that table, while D and trimming were read from the DNA. Among roughly 220,000 clones listed, about 85% were seen once. The rearrangement uses TRBV4-3 and TRBJ2-1; 8 bases align to TRBD2. The receptor was derived from a young man with active or convalescent COVID-19. The sequencing sample was made of peripheral blood. Written as DNA, the CDR3 is TGCGCCAGCAGCCAAGCGGGACTAGTGGGTAATGAGCAGTTCTTC. This codes for CASSQAGLVGNEQFF.